The TCR beta chain under discussion was sequenced for a study of blood T cell repertoires in COVID-19. V lost 5 bases and J lost 2, with 9 bases in between. Germline V gene data show CDR1 as SNHLY and CDR2 as FYNNEI. CDR3 length: 13 amino acids. The authors' processing: How many nucleated cells were present was estimated from reference gene primer amplification. The method was immunoSEQ multiplex PCR; TCRdb's version includes in-frame clones alone and lacks a portion of them. That table gives V, J and clone size, and the DNA gave D and trimming. The sample carries about 300,000 clones, 89% recorded once.

The specimen was peripheral blood. The V and J genes are TRBV2 and TRBJ1-2, with D possibly being TRBD1 (5 bases). This TCR was recovered from a woman aged 25 to 45 with COVID-19, enrolled during active disease. CDR3 residues: CASSSTGNYGYTF. As DNA, the CDR3 is TGTGCCAGCAGTTCTACAGGCAACTATGGCTACACCTTC.